These 15 T cell receptor beta chains were all obtained from the same sample, sequenced in a study of blood T cell repertoires in COVID-19. The assay was immunoSEQ multiplex PCR, and TCRdb's table has in-frame clones only and misses some. The table has about 320,000 clones, over 75% seen once; the top ten hold around 7.2%. Sequenced sample: peripheral blood. The receptors derive from a human donor in a cohort sampled during active COVID-19.

This chain links TRBV5-4 with TRBJ1-2; D is possibly TRBD1 (5 bases). The CDR3 spans 15 residues. Trimming took off 3 bases at V and 0 bases at J, with 12 bases between the two ends. The germline V gene encodes CDR1 SGHNT and CDR2 YYREEE (reference sequence). The CDR3 coding sequence is TGTGCCAGCAGCTCCGTCGGGGGTTCTAACTATGGCTACACCTTC. Encoded protein: CASSSVGGSNYGYTF. The full variable domain, rest sourced from reference TRBV5-4 and TRBJ1-2, is ETGVTQSPTHLIKTRGQQVTLRCSSQSGHNTVSWYQQALGQGPQFIFQYYREEENGRGNFPPRFSGLQFPNYSSELNVNALELDDSALYLCASSSVGGSNYGYTFGSGTRLTVV.

This sequence joins TRBV19 and TRBJ2-7, with 7 bases fitting TRBD1. The CDR3 has 13 residues. Germline CDR1 reads LNHDA; CDR2 reads SQIVND (reference sequence). V lost 10 bases to trimming and J lost 0 bases; unmatched junction nucleotides: 6. CDR3 sequence reads: CATSDRSSYEQYF. CDR3 bases: TGTGCCACCTCGGACAGGAGCTCCTACGAGCAGTACTTC.

The J gene is TRBJ1-3, the V gene TRBV6-2 or TRBV6-3; 8 bases line up with TRBD1. CDR1 and CDR2 from the germline V gene are MNHEY and SVGEGT. After removal of 0 bases from V and 2 bases from J, the junction contained 6 bases not matched to a gene. This CDR3 spans 17 amino acids. CDR3 amino acids: CASSYSGDRRTGNTIYF. The CDR3 nucleotides read TGTGCCAGCAGTTACTCCGGGGACAGGCGGACTGGAAACACCATATATTTT.

This clone was seen just once. V and J are TRBV19 and TRBJ1-1; maybe TRBD1 (5 bases). From germline, CDR1 is LNHDA and CDR2 SQIVND (reference sequence). V was shortened by 9 bases and J by 1 base, with 12 bases between the two germline ends. The CDR3 is 13 amino acids. The CDR3 sequence is CASAQGRNTEAFF. CDR3 nucleotides: TGTGCCAGCGCCCAGGGCAGGAACACTGAAGCTTTCTTT.

The chain couples TRBV4-2 to TRBJ1-4; maybe TRBD1 (5 bases). Germline V gene lookup returns CDR1 LGHNA and CDR2 YNFKEQ. The V end was cut by 0 bases, the J end by 5 bases, with 10 bases between. The CDR3 spans 15 residues. Here the CDR3 reads CASSQDPGPNEKLFF. CDR3 in DNA: TGTGCCAGCAGCCAAGATCCAGGGCCCAATGAAAAACTGTTTTTT.

The rearrangement links TRBV7-7 to TRBJ1-3, with D perhaps TRBD1 (6 bases). Trimming removed 5 bases from V and 7 bases from J, with 18 bases in between. Germline V CDR1 and CDR2: SSHAT, FNYEAQ (reference sequence). The CDR3 has 15 amino acids. This chain's CDR3 is CASSPIQGISNTIYF. CDR3 in DNA: TGTGCCAGCAGCCCCATACAGGGAATTAGCAACACCATATATTTT.

The genes are TRBV5-1 and TRBJ1-1; D call uncertain. V lost 0 bases and J lost 0, with 15 bases in between. The CDR3 has 17 amino acids. Germline-derived CDR1 and CDR2 are SGHRS and YFSETQ. This CDR3 is CASSLVVADTMNTEAFF. The CDR3 nucleotides are TGCGCCAGCAGCTTGGTGGTGGCGGATACTATGAACACTGAAGCTTTCTTT. The full variable domain, in which reference TRBV5-1 and TRBJ1-1 provide the parts outside the CDR3, is KAGVTQTPRYLIKTRGQQVTLSCSPISGHRSVSWYQQTPGQGLQFLFEYFSETQRNKGNFPGRFSGRQFSNSRSEMNVSTLELGDSALYLCASSLVVADTMNTEAFFGQGTRLTVV.

The chain is built from TRBV6-5 and TRBJ1-5; D remains ambiguous. The CDR3 is 13 residues long. Germline lookup yields CDR1 MNHEY and CDR2 SVGAGI. V shed 6 bases and J shed 0 bases, with 6 bases lying between them. In DNA form, the CDR3 reads TGTGCCAGCAGATTAGATAGCAATCAGCCCCAGCATTTT. Translating gives CASRLDSNQPQHF.

This clone has only one observation. Here the CDR3 DNA reads TGTGCCAGCAGCGTAGGCGGGGGCTACAATGAGCAGTTCTTC. Translation gives CASSVGGGYNEQFF. The V gene is TRBV9, the J gene TRBJ2-1; 7 bases are shared with TRBD2. The germline gives CDR1 SGDLS, CDR2 YYNGEE. The CDR3 covers 14 residues. With 0 bases clipped from V and 3 bases from J, the junction kept 0 bases outside the gene matches.

DNA of the CDR3: TGCAGCGTCACCCGGGACAGGGGGAAGGTGAACACTGAAGCTTTCTTT. Translating it yields CSVTRDRGKVNTEAFF. J is TRBJ1-1 and V is TRBV29-1, with 11 bases matching TRBD1. Losses at the gene ends were 6 bases for V and 0 bases for J; bases not matched to a gene: 9. The CDR3 is 16 residues long. In germline, CDR1 is SQVTM, CDR2 ANQGSEA.

The V and J genes are TRBV5-1 and TRBJ2-7; 7 nucleotides align to TRBD2. The CDR3 runs to 13 residues. Germline assignment: CDR1 SGHRS and CDR2 YFSETQ. V shed 3 bases and J 2 bases; nucleotides not matched to a gene: 2. The CDR3 region has the DNA TGCGCCAGCAGCTATGCGGGGGCCTACGAGCAGTACTTC. It yields the protein CASSYAGAYEQYF.

The J gene is TRBJ2-3, the V gene TRBV11-2; TRBD1 matches at 7 bases. CDR3 size: 13 residues. Unmatched junction bases numbered 3, after V lost 5 bases and J lost 4 bases. Germline V gene lookup returns CDR1 SGHAT and CDR2 FQNNGV. This CDR3 reads CASSATGADTQYF. The CDR3 DNA follows: TGTGCCAGCAGCGCAACAGGGGCAGATACGCAGTATTTT.

The CDR3, as DNA: TGTGCCTGGACCCACGGGGGCACTGAAGCTTTCTTT. Its protein is CAWTHGGTEAFF. This sequence joins TRBV30 and TRBJ1-1, with a tentative D call TRBD1 (5 bases). This CDR3 has 12 amino acids. The ends were cut back, 4 bases at V and 4 bases at J, with 10 bases in the middle. The germline V gene has CDR1 GTSNPN and CDR2 SVGIG (reference sequence).

The chain recombines TRBV5-1 with TRBJ1-2; 7 bases are a match to TRBD1. The ends lost 1 base at V and 4 bases at J; junction bases unmatched: 4. The CDR3 is 14 residues long. Germline assignment: CDR1 SGHRS and CDR2 YFSETQ. In nucleotides, the CDR3 is TGCGCCAGCAGCTTGTGGCAGGGGGGCTATGGCTACACCTTC. Its translation: CASSLWQGGYGYTF.

This chain links TRBV6-5 with TRBJ1-6; possibly TRBD1 for D (5 bases). The CDR3 contains 14 residues. Germline assignment: CDR1 MNHEY and CDR2 SVGAGI. V lost 0 bases to trimming and J lost 8 bases, with 8 bases between them. The DNA for the CDR3 is TGTGCCAGCAGTTACTCCATAGGGGATTCACCCCTCCACTTT. Amino acid sequence: CASSYSIGDSPLHF.